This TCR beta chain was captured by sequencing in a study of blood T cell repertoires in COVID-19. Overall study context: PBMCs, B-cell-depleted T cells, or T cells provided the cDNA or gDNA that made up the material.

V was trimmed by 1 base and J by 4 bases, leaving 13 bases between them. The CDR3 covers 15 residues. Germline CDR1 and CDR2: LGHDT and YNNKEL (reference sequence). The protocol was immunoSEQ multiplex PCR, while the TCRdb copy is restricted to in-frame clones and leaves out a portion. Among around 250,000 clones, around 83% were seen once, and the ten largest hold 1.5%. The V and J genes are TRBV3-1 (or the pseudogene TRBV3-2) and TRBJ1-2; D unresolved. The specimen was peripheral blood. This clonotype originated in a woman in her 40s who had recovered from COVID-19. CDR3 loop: CASSQAWQSVYGYTF. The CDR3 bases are TGTGCCAGCAGCCAAGCTTGGCAGTCAGTCTATGGCTACACCTTC.